The clone carrying this TCR beta chain was counted many times. Time point given: pre-sensitization, week 0. The treatment was: therapeutic diphenylcyclopropenone sensitization with weekly scalp DPC. TCRdb used MiXCR to reprocess the RACE reads, holding one entry per CDR3 protein. In the table there are about 59,000 distinct CDR3 sequences, around 11% of which are singletons. This sample is drawn from a study of human T cells and chemical hapten exposure. Germline CDR1 WNHNN, CDR2 SYGVQD (reference sequence). V gave up 0 bases and J gave up 4 bases, with 6 bases separating them. There are 13 residues in the CDR3.

The source of this sequence is a middle-aged woman with alopecia areata. Some clones in this sample may be carry-over from other donors' samples. Sequenced here: whole blood, sampled in connection with sensitization to the hapten diphenylcyclopropenone (DPC). This chain connects TRBV10-1 to TRBJ2-5; D unresolved. The CDR3 region has the DNA TGCGCCAGCAGTGAGTCCGGCTTAGAGACCCAGTACTTC. It specifies CASSESGLETQYF.